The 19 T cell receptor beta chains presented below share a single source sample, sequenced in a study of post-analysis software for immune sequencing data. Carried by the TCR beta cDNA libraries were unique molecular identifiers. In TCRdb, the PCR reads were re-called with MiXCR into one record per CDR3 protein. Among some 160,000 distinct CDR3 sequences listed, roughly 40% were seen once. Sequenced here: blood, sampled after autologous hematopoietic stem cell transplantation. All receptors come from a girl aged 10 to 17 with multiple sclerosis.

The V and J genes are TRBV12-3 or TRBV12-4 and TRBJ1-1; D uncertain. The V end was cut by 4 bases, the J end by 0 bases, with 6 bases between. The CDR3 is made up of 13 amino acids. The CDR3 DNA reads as TGTGCCAGCAGTTACGGTATGAACACTGAAGCTTTCTTT. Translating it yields CASSYGMNTEAFF.

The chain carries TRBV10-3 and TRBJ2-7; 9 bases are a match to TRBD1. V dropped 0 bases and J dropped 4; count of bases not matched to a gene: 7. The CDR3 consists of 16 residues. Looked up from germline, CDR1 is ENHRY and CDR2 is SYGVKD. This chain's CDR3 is CAISESGQGRLYEQYF. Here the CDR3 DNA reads TGTGCCATCAGTGAGTCTGGACAGGGGAGGCTATACGAGCAGTACTTC.

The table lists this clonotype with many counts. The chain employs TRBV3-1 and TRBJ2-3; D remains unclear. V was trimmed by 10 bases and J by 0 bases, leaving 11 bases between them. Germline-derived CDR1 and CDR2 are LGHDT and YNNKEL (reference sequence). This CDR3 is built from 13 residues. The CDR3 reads CATGYLSTDTQYF. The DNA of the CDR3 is TGTGCCACCGGGTACCTTAGCACAGATACGCAGTATTTT.

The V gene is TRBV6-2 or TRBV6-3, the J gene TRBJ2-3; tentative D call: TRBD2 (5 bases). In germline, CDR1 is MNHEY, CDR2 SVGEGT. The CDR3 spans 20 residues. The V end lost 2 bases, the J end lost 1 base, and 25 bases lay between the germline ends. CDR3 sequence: CASSYPWTPFSRVGTDTQYF. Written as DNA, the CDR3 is TGTGCCAGCAGTTACCCCTGGACTCCCTTTAGTAGGGTGGGCACAGATACGCAGTATTTT.

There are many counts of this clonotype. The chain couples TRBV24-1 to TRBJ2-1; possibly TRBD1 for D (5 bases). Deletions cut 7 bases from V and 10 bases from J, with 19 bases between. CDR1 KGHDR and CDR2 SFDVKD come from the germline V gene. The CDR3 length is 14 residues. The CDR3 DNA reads TGTGCCACCAGCTTCGGACGGTTATCAGGGGAGCAGTTCTTC. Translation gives CATSFGRLSGEQFF.

CDR3 bases: TGTGCCAGCAGCTTATCTACAGCAAACTATGGCTACACCTTC. Amino acid sequence: CASSLSTANYGYTF. The rearrangement links TRBV7-2 to TRBJ1-2, with unresolved D. V dropped 2 bases and J dropped 2 bases, with 9 bases sitting between them. Germline lookup yields CDR1 SGHTA and CDR2 FQGNSA. This CDR3 comprises 14 residues.

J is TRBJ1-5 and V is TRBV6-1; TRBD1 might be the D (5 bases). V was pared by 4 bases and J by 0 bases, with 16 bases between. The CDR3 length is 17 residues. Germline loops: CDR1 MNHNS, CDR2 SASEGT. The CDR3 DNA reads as TGTGCCAGCAGTGGGCTCAGACAGACCTATAGCAATCAGCCCCAGCATTTT. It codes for CASSGLRQTYSNQPQHF.

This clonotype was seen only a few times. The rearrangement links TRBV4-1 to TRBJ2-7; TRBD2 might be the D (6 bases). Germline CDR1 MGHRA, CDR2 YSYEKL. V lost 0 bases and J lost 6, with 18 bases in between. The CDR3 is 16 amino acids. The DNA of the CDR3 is TGCGCCAGCAGCCAAGATCTTTGGGACTCCTTTTCCGAGCAGTACTTC. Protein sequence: CASSQDLWDSFSEQYF.

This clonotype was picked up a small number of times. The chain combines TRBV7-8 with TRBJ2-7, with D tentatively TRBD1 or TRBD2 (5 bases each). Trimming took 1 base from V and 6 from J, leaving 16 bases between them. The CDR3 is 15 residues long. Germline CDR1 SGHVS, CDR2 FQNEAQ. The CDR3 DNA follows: TGTGCCAGCAGCTTAGATCCGGGGATAGGGGTCGAGCAGTACTTC. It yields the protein CASSLDPGIGVEQYF. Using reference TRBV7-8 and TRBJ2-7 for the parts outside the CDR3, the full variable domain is GAGVSQSPRYKVAKRGQDVALRCDPISGHVSLFWYQQALGQGPEFLTYFQNEAQLDKSGLPSDRFFAERPEGSVSTLKIQRTQQEDSAVYLCASSLDPGIGVEQYFGPGTRLTVT.

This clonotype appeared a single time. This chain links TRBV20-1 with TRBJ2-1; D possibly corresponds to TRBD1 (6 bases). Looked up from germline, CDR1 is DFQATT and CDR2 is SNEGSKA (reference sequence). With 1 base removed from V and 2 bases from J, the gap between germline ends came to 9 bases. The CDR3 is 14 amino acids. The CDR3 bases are TGCAGTGCTAGAGGGACAGCCGCCTACAATGAGCAGTTCTTC. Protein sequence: CSARGTAAYNEQFF.

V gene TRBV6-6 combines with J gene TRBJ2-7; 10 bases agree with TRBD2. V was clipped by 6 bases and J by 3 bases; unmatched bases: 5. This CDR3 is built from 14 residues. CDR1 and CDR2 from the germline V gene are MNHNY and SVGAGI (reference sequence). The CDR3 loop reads CASSDSGGLYEQYF. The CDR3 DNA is TGTGCCAGCAGCGATAGCGGGGGGCTCTACGAGCAGTACTTC.

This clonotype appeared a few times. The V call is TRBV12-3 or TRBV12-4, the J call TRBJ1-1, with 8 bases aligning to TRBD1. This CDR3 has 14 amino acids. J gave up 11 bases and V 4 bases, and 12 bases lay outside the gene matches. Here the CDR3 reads CASSWGRGPVGAFF. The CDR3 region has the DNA TGTGCCAGCAGTTGGGGCAGGGGGCCCGTTGGTGCTTTCTTT.

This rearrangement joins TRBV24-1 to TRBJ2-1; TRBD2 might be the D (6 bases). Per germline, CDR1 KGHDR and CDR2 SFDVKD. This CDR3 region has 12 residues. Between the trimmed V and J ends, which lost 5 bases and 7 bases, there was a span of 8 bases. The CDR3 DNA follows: TGTGCCACCAGTGCACTAGCTAATGAGCAGTTCTTC. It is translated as CATSALANEQFF.

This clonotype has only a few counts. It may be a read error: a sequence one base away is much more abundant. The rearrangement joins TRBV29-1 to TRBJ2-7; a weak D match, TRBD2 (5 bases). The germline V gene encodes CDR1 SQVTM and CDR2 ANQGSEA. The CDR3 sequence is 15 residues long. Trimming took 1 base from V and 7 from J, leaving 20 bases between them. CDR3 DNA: TGCAGCGTTGAAGGAGGTAGCGACTCAAGGTATGAGCAGTACTTC. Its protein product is CSVEGGSDSRYEQYF.

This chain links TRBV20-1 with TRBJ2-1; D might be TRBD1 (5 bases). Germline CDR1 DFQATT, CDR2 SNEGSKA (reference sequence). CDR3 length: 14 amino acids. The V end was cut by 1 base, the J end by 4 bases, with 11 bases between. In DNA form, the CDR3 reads TGCAGTGCTAGAGGTTGGGCAGGGTACAATGAGCAGTTCTTC. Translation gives CSARGWAGYNEQFF.

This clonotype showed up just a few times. Here the CDR3 reads CSARDPGSTYNEQFF. The CDR3 coding sequence is TGCAGTGCTAGAGACCCGGGGTCTACCTACAATGAGCAGTTCTTC. The rearrangement joins TRBV20-1 to TRBJ2-1; weak D call: TRBD2 (5 bases). The CDR3 totals 15 residues. Trimming removed 0 bases at V and 2 bases at J, with 11 bases between. The V gene's germline CDR1 is DFQATT and CDR2 SNEGSKA (reference sequence).

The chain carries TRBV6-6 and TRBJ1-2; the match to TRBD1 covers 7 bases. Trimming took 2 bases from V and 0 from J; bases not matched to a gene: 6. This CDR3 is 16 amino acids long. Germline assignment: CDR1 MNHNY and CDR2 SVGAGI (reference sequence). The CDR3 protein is CASSYNPGGANYGYTF. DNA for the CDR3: TGTGCCAGCAGTTACAACCCAGGGGGGGCTAACTATGGCTACACCTTC.

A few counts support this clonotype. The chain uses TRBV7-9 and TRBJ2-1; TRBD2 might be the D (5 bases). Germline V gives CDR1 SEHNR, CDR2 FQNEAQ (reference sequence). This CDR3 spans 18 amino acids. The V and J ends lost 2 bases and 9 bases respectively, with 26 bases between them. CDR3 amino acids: CASSLTTRTSYRPAEQFF. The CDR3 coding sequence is TGTGCCAGCAGCTTAACCACGCGCACTAGTTACCGGCCGGCTGAGCAGTTCTTC.

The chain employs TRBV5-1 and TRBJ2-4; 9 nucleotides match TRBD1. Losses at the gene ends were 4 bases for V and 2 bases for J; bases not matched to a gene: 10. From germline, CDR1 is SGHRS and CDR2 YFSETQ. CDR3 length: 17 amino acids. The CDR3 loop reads CASSPLPTGGTKNIQYF. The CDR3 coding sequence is TGCGCCAGCAGCCCCCTCCCGACAGGGGGTACCAAAAACATTCAGTACTTC.